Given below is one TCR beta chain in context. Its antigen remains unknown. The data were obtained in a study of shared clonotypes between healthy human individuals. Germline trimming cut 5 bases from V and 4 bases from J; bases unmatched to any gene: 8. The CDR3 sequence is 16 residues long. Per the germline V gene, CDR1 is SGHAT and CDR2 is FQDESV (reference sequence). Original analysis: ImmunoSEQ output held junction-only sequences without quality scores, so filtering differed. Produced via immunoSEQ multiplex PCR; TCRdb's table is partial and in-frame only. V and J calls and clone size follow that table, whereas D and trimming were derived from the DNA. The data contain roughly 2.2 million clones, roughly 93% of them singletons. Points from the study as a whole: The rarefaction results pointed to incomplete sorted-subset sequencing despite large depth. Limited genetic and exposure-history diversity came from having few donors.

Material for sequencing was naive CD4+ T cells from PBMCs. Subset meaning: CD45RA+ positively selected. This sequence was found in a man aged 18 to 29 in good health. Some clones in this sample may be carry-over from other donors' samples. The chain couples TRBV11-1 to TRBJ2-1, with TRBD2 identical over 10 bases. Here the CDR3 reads CASSDWTSGLYNEQFF. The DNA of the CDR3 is TGTGCCAGCAGCGACTGGACTAGCGGTCTATACAATGAGCAGTTCTTC.